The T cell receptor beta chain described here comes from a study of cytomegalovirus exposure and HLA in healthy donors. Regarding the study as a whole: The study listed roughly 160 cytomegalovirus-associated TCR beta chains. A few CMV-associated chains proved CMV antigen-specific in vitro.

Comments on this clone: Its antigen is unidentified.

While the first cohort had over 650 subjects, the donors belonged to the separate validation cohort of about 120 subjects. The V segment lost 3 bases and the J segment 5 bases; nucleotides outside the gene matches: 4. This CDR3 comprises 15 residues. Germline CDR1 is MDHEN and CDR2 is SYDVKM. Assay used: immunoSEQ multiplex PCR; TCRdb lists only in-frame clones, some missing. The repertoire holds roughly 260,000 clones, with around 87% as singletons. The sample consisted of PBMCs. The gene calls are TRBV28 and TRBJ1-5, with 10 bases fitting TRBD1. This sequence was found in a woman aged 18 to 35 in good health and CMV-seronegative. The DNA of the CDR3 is TGTGCCAGCAGTTTCGACAGGGGGCGGGATCAGCCCCAGCATTTT. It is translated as CASSFDRGRDQPQHF.